Listed here is a single T cell receptor (beta chain). For recovered donors of Cohort 3, there were two negative PCRs, clearance, or symptom resolution. Germline V lookup: CDR1 SGHTA, CDR2 FQGTGA. The CDR3 spans 15 residues. V dropped 4 bases and J dropped 5; count of bases not matched to a gene: 5. Clones were sequenced by immunoSEQ multiplex PCR, and TCRdb holds only the in-frame ones, with some missing. The sample lists approximately 300,000 clones; roughly 91% were seen once. The sample is drawn from a study of blood T cell repertoires in COVID-19. Study-wide background: Samples taken during acute and convalescent COVID-19 were collected in the United States, Italy and Spain. Nucleic acid was either cDNA or gDNA, and it came from T cells, B-cell-depleted T cells, or PBMCs.

The receptor comes from a woman in her thirties who had recovered from COVID-19. The chain has TRBV7-3 and TRBJ2-5, with 12 bases that match TRBD2. Sequenced input: PBMCs or T cells enriched from blood (not recorded which). This CDR3 is CASSYGLAGLETQYF. The CDR3 coding sequence is TGTGCCAGCAGCTATGGACTAGCGGGATTGGAGACCCAGTACTTC.